This T cell receptor (beta chain) is drawn from a study of T cells after yellow fever vaccination. TCRdb processed the 5' RACE reads anew with MiXCR; each CDR3 protein has one entry. This repertoire shows about 200,000 distinct CDR3 sequences, 2.5% to 3.5% found once; its top ten account for approximately 3.5%. Concerning this clonotype: Antigen specificity is unknown.

Study observations and caveats: The secondary response was weaker, and its peak arrived faster, on day 5 versus 15.

The input for sequencing was CD4+ T cells sorted from PBMCs, taken 10 days after the yellow fever booster vaccination. This sequence was found in a man aged 18 to 29 who received the YFV17D yellow fever vaccine.

CDR3 nucleotide sequence: TGCGCCAGCAGCCCCGGACAGGGGGCATTAAGTGGCTATCAGCCCCAGCATTTT. Translated, it gives CASSPGQGALSGYQPQHF. The genes are TRBV4-1 and TRBJ1-5; TRBD1 aligns across 11 bases. This CDR3 comprises 18 residues. Germline V lookup: CDR1 MGHRA, CDR2 YSYEKL. The ends lost 4 bases at V and 5 bases at J; junction bases unmatched: 13.